The 13 T cell receptor beta chains presented below share a single source sample, sequenced in a study of T cells in localized non-small cell lung cancer. Produced via immunoSEQ multiplex PCR; TCRdb's table is partial and in-frame only. The sample lists tens of thousands of clones, more than 85% occurring once. Sequenced material: PBMCs, taken before any cancer treatment. The origin of the receptors is a woman aged 40-70 years with stage II lung adenocarcinoma.

The J gene is TRBJ2-7, the V gene TRBV6-1, with 8 bases aligning to TRBD1. V lost 5 bases and J lost 4; bases outside the gene matches: 7. The CDR3 is 14 amino acids. Germline CDR1 reads MNHNS; CDR2 reads SASEGT. The CDR3 reads CASSTGQGSYEQYF. The CDR3 nucleotides are TGTGCCAGCAGTACCGGACAGGGATCATACGAGCAGTACTTC.

The chain carries TRBV27 and TRBJ2-7; 14 positions match TRBD2. J was trimmed by 2 bases and V by 0 bases; bases with no gene match: 0. CDR3 size: 16 residues. The V gene's germline CDR1 is MNHEY and CDR2 SMNVEV (reference sequence). Written as DNA, the CDR3 is TGTGCCAGCAGTTTATCGACTAGCGGGGGGGCCTACGAGCAGTACTTC. Translating gives CASSLSTSGGAYEQYF.

This clone was detected only once. This sequence joins TRBV6-6 and TRBJ2-1, with 10 bases aligning to TRBD2. The germline CDR1 and CDR2 sequences are MNHNY and SVGAGI (reference sequence). The V and J ends lost 6 bases and 2 bases, in that order; junction bases with no gene match: 7. This CDR3 has 16 amino acids. CDR3 bases: TGTGCCAGCAGCAAAAGGACTAGCGGAACCTACAATGAGCAGTTCTTC. Protein product: CASSKRTSGTYNEQFF.

The genes are TRBV1 and TRBJ2-1; TRBD2, as called in the table, went unchecked against the DNA. TRBV1 is flagged as a pseudogene. The CDR3 consists of 13 residues. CDR3 in DNA: TGCACCAGACCCCGGAGAGTGTACAATGAGCAGTTCTTC. It specifies CTRPRRVYNEQFF.

The rearrangement uses TRBV28 and TRBJ1-1, with 8 bases lining up with TRBD1. The CDR3 is 17 amino acids. V trimming: 2 bases; J trimming: 11 bases; junction bases outside the gene matches: 19. Germline assignment: CDR1 MDHEN and CDR2 SYDVKM. CDR3 DNA: TGTGCCAGCAGTTTAGCTCCATTCTCAGGGGGCCCGGGTGTTGCTTTCTTT. Protein product: CASSLAPFSGGPGVAFF.

The chain is built from TRBV19 and TRBJ2-7, with no clear D. The V gene's germline CDR1 is LNHDA and CDR2 SQIVND (reference sequence). The CDR3 spans 13 residues. Trimming stripped 4 bases from V and 3 bases from J, with 10 bases between. The CDR3 loop reads CASSSSGVYEQYF. The CDR3 DNA follows: TGTGCCAGTAGTAGCAGTGGAGTCTACGAGCAGTACTTC.

The gene calls are TRBV18 and TRBJ1-1; 7 bases align to TRBD1. The trim removed 3 bases at V and 3 bases at J, leaving 7 bases unmatched. Germline V gene data show CDR1 as KGHSH and CDR2 as LQKENI. This CDR3 has 15 residues. The CDR3 bases are TGTGCCAGCTCACCGAGACAGGGAGGGGACACTGAAGCTTTCTTT. Its translation is CASSPRQGGDTEAFF.

The V and J genes are TRBV28 and TRBJ2-1; D is unclear. Deletions cut 2 bases from V and 9 bases from J, with 11 bases between. The CDR3 loop spans 13 amino acids. Germline assignment: CDR1 MDHEN and CDR2 SYDVKM. CDR3 sequence (DNA): TGTGCCAGCAGTTTACCCTTACCTGGTGAGCAGTTCTTC. It specifies CASSLPLPGEQFF.

This chain joins TRBV19 and TRBJ2-2, with D possibly TRBD2 on 6 matching bases. The V gene lost 3 bases and the J gene lost 0 bases, with 11 bases spanning the gap. The CDR3 extends over 16 amino acids. CDR1 is LNHDA and CDR2 is SQIVND in the germline V gene (reference sequence). The CDR3 protein is CASSISRTTNTGELFF. The CDR3 DNA is TGTGCCAGTAGTATCAGTAGGACTACGAACACCGGGGAGCTGTTTTTT.

The rearrangement uses TRBV2 and TRBJ2-4; D not certain. V was shortened by 6 bases and J by 5 bases, with 11 bases between the two germline ends. CDR1 is SNHLY and CDR2 is FYNNEI in the germline V gene. The CDR3 runs 13 residues. The DNA for the CDR3 is TGTGCCAGCAGCACCCACTTAGAAAACATTCAGTACTTC. This codes for CASSTHLENIQYF.

This clone was seen once. The gene calls are TRBV7-3 and TRBJ1-5, with 8 bases lining up with TRBD1. Unmatched junction bases numbered 5, after V lost 5 bases and J lost 2 bases. The CDR3 length is 15 residues. Germline assignment: CDR1 SGHTA and CDR2 FQGTGA. CDR3 DNA: TGTGCCAGCAGCCCGACAGGGGAGGGCAATCAGCCCCAGCATTTT. It translates to CASSPTGEGNQPQHF.

CDR3 nucleotides: TGTGCCAGCAGCCTCGACAGGGTAATCTCCTACGAGCAGTACTTC. Amino acids: CASSLDRVISYEQYF. This rearrangement joins TRBV28 to TRBJ2-7; 7 bases agree with TRBD1. CDR3 length: 15 residues. The junction had 8 bases not matched to a gene; V was cut back by 6 bases and J by 0 bases. Germline loops: CDR1 MDHEN, CDR2 SYDVKM.

The CDR3 DNA reads TGTGCCAGCAGCTCGGGGGGGGAAAGAGATACGCAGTATTTT. Protein product: CASSSGGERDTQYF. The chain carries TRBV11-3 and TRBJ2-3, with 8 bases identical to TRBD2. The V gene end was trimmed by 4 bases and the J gene end by 5 bases; junction bases not matched to a gene: 5. Germline values: CDR1 SGHNT, CDR2 YENEEA. The CDR3 runs to 14 residues.